The following is a T cell receptor beta chain sequence with its context. The clone's antigen remains unknown. Base qualities are not provided; no much larger clone lies one nucleotide away. This record belongs to a study of T cell responses to AZD1222 COVID-19 vaccine (dated by TCRdb to about 2021). Background for the entire study: TCR sequencing was performed for about 240 trial participants, of whom roughly 200 were given two doses of AZD1222 and around 25 were given two doses of MenACWY control vaccine. Trial participants were enrolled into age subgroups of 18-55, 56-69 and 70-plus years, which contained about 150, 27 and 61 TCR-sequenced participants, respectively. Here is what the overall study found, with its caveats: The whole spike protein was spanned by vaccine-associated CD4 TCRs, and dominant responses were seen in regions 160-218 and 743-854. Reportedly, almost half of the unique spike-specific TCRs recognized epitopes lying outside the regions that are mutated in the B.1.351 and B.1.1.7 variants. The 56-69-year group was small, and its depth increase did not reach significance, likely because of low power. Because no day 14 peak-response samples were available, repertoires were characterized only after the peak T cell response. Most participants were white British and females outnumbered males, and the authors suggested that clonal diversity may have been underestimated. Spike-specific TCR breadth and depth rose significantly after two AZD1222 doses compared with day 0 and with MenACWY recipients. Conclusions about previously exposed vaccinees are limited because only six or seven AZD1222 recipients were SARS-CoV-2 seropositive at baseline.

Per the publication, the time point label means: about 28 days (+/-7) after the second vaccine dose. AZD1222 recipients whose second dose came at about 4 weeks and those whose second dose came at about 12 weeks were combined into one group, since spike-specific TCR depth and breadth did not differ between the two schedules. Vaccinee samples came from UK trials COV001 and COV002, including a single-blind randomized controlled phase 2/3 trial of AZD1222 (ChAdOx1 nCoV-19) in healthy adults. For TCRbeta chain sequencing, PBMC samples from trial participants were taken at day 0 and at day 28 after the second dose. CDR1 and CDR2 are read off the germline V gene as SGHTA and FQGNSA. From the cysteine through the phenylalanine, the CDR3 covers 16 amino acids. CDR3 DNA is the only sequence kept; it has 48 bases, read in frame from the first base. A distance of 15 bases separates the germline ends of V and J, which lose 2 bases and 2 bases respectively.

The CDR3 regions of human TCRbeta chains were analyzed by immunosequencing. In the authors' own workflow: Repertoire TCRs were matched against a reference library of SARS-CoV-2-specific TCRs generated with the MIRA antigen-specificity platform. Breadth meant the fraction of unique TCRs that were SARS-CoV-2-associated, whereas depth meant the fraction of total T cells that were SARS-CoV-2-associated. Each spike-specific TCR was assigned to its reactive spike region and to a CD4 or CD8 class using the MIRA data. Log10-transformed breadth and depth values were compared by one-way ANOVA with Sidak's multiple comparisons tests. What TCRdb holds here is the immuneACCESS table cut down to in-frame rearrangements. Part of the clones is not present; checked against another copy, under half of the missing clones reflect an unresolved V gene, and the others are unexplained. Clone size and V and J calls were adopted from that table, with D and trimming inferred from the DNA. The sample table records 6,000 or so clones; over 75% of these occur just once. Together, the top ten hold roughly 14% of the sample.

The TCR comes from an adult who received the AZD1222 COVID-19 vaccine. The rearrangement combines TRBV7-2 with TRBJ1-2, with TRBD1 tentatively as D gene (6 bases match). The specimen was peripheral blood, collected 28 days after the second AZD1222 dose. The CDR3 sequence is CASSLRTATWNYGYTF. The DNA sequence follows: TGTGCCAGCAGCTTAAGGACAGCTACCTGGAACTATGGCTACACCTTC.